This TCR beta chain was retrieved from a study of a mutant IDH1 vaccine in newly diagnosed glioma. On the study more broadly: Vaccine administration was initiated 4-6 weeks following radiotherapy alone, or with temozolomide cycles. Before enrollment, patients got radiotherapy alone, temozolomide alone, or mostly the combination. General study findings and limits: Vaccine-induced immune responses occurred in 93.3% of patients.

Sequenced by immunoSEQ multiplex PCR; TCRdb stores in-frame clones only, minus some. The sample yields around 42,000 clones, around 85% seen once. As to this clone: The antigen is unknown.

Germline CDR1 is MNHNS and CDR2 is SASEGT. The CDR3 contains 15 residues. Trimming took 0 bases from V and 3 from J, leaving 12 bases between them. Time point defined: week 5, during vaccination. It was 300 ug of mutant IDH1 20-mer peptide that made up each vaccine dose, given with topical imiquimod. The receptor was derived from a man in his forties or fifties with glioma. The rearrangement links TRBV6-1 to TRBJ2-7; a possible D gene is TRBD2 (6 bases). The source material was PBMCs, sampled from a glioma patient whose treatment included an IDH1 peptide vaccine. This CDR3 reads CASSEAGDWNYEQYF. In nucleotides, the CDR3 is TGTGCCAGCAGTGAAGCTGGGGACTGGAACTACGAGCAGTACTTC.